These 10 T cell receptor beta chains originate from one sample sequenced in a study of tumor-infiltrating lymphocytes in primary liver carcinoma. Scientists recovered RNA and DNA together from around 20-30 mg of unsorted bulk tissue. With roughly 0.5 ug total RNA as template and a constant-region primer, TCR beta cDNA was made. Libraries of TCR beta came from three nested multiplex PCR rounds with slightly modified ARM-PCR. The first two PCR rounds used TRBV1-TRBV30 primers with a Cbeta primer, about 9 cycles each. TCRdb reprocessed the multiplex PCR reads with MiXCR, giving one entry per CDR3 protein. The table has around 35,000 distinct CDR3 sequences, more than 60% seen once; the top ten hold 37%. Sequencing was carried out using tumor-adjacent normal liver tissue. The receptors originated from a man aged 35 to 55 with primary liver carcinoma and hepatitis B virus infection.

In regard to this clonotype: No conserved phenylalanine or tryptophan ends this CDR3, so it is likely a read error. The V gene is TRBV4-2, the J gene TRBJ2-2; either TRBD1 or TRBD2 may fit D (5 bases each). Germline V gene data show CDR1 as LGHNA and CDR2 as YNFKEQ. The length of the CDR3 is 17 residues. The DNA for the CDR3 is TGTGCCAGCAGCCAAGGGGGCCTAGCTGGAGATTTCGGGGAACTGTTTTAT. Its translation is CASSQGGLAGDFGELFY.

Of note for this clonotype: The conserved phenylalanine or tryptophan normally closing the CDR3 is absent here, so this likely arose from a read error. The limits of the CDR3 on the DNA are not certain, so only TCRdb's listed CDR3 is given. This rearrangement joins TRBV13 to TRBJ2-7; the table assigns TRBD1, which was not confirmed against the DNA. The CDR3 is 17 residues long, ends included. Germline values: CDR1 PRHDT, CDR2 FYEKMQ (reference sequence). The CDR3 loop is CASSSRDRDSTAYERYL.

This clonotype was recorded a few times. The chain has TRBV18 and TRBJ1-5; the D is unclear. V was cut by 9 bases and J by 3 bases, with 18 bases left in between. The CDR3 length is 15 residues. The germline gives CDR1 KGHSH, CDR2 LQKENI. The CDR3 region has the DNA TGTGCCAGTTCTACCGGGCAAAAATTCAATCAGCCCCAGCATTTT. Translated: CASSTGQKFNQPQHF. The complete variable domain, with remaining parts taken from reference TRBV18 and TRBJ1-5, reads NAGVMQNPRHLVRRRGQEARLRCSPMKGHSHVYWYRQLPEEGLKFMVYLQKENIIDESGMPKERFSAEFPKEGPSILRIQQVVRGDSAAYFCASSTGQKFNQPQHFGDGTRLSIL.

The chain uses TRBV6-2 or TRBV6-3 and TRBJ2-7; maybe TRBD2 (5 bases). Germline V lookup: CDR1 MNHEY, CDR2 SVGEGT. Trimming took 6 bases from V and 4 from J, leaving 22 bases between them. The CDR3 extends over 16 amino acids. Written as DNA, the CDR3 is TGTGCCAGCAGCTACGGAATAACGGGGAGTATATACGAGCAGTACTTC. It yields the protein CASSYGITGSIYEQYF.

Of note for this clonotype: The junction shows a germline mismatch at one end, possibly a read error. V is TRBV6-1 and J is TRBJ1-4; D uncertain. Germline CDR1 and CDR2: MNHNS and SASEGT. This CDR3 contains 16 residues. CDR3 sequence (DNA): TGTGCCACCAGTGGAGCGGGTATTGCAACTAATGAAAAACTGTTTTTT. Its translation: CATSGAGIATNEKLFF.

The sample holds one count of this clonotype. Compared with germline, one end of the junction differs, possibly owing to a read error. V and J are TRBV12-3 or TRBV12-4 and TRBJ1-2; D gene uncertain. The CDR3 sequence is 15 residues long. CDR3 bases: TGTGCCAGCAGTTTAGCGAGAAGGGCGGGCTATGTCTACACCTTC. Translation gives CASSLARRAGYVYTF.

On this clonotype itself: A much larger clone sits a single nucleotide away, making a read error possible. The chain carries TRBV2 and TRBJ2-1; a possible D gene is TRBD1 (5 bases). The V gene's germline CDR1 is SNHLY and CDR2 FYNNEI. The length of the CDR3 is 12 residues. CDR3 region: CASSTDSNEHFF. CDR3 nucleotides: TGTGCCAGCAGTACCGACAGCAATGAGCACTTCTTC.

To note about this clonotype: One end of the junction fails to match germline, which may point to a read error. The rearrangement joins TRBV6-1 to TRBJ2-5, with D possibly being TRBD2 (7 bases). CDR3 length equals 14 residues. Germline loops: CDR1 MNHNS, CDR2 SASEGT. This CDR3 reads CACSEEGGWETQYF. CDR3 bases: TGTGCCTGCAGCGAAGAGGGGGGGTGGGAGACCCAGTACTTC.

Comment on this clonotype: A much bigger clone sits one base away, suggesting this may be a read error. The chain links TRBV24-1 to TRBJ2-7, with D possibly called TRBD1 or TRBD2 (5 bases each). CDR1 is KGHDR and CDR2 is SFDVKD in the germline V gene. The CDR3 totals 12 residues. CDR3 protein: CGTSDGGWEQYF. Written as DNA, the CDR3 is TGTGGCACCAGTGATGGGGGTTGGGAGCAGTACTTC.

Details on this clonotype: Given the absence of the conserved phenylalanine or tryptophan at the CDR3 end, a read error is likely. The chain combines TRBV11-2 with TRBJ2-1, with D possibly matching TRBD2 (5 bases). The CDR3 sequence is 15 residues long. Per germline, CDR1 SGHAT and CDR2 FQNNGV. CDR3 protein: CVSSLVSREGSEQFL. The CDR3 DNA sequence: TGTGTCAGCAGCTTAGTGTCGAGGGAAGGTAGTGAGCAGTTCCTC.